The 22 T cell receptor beta chains below were found in one sample sequenced in a study of cytomegalovirus exposure and HLA in healthy donors. The method was immunoSEQ multiplex PCR; TCRdb's version includes in-frame clones alone and lacks a portion of them. The table has under 200,000 clones, 84% seen once; the top ten hold more than 6.5%. Sequencing was carried out using PBMCs. These receptors were obtained from a man between 18 and 29 years old in good health and CMV-seropositive.

This clone was seen only a few times. The chain recombines TRBV2 with TRBJ2-7; TRBD2 matches at 10 bases. This CDR3 has 12 residues. Germline-derived CDR1 and CDR2 are SNHLY and FYNNEI. The V and J ends lost 7 bases and 13 bases, in that order; junction bases with no gene match: 10. This CDR3 reads CASTGLAVGFYF. The DNA of the CDR3 is TGTGCCAGCACTGGACTAGCGGTAGGGTTCTACTTC.

The chain uses TRBV19 and TRBJ2-7, with TRBD1 matching over 8 bases. Germline CDR1 is LNHDA and CDR2 is SQIVND (reference sequence). The V segment lost 8 bases and the J segment 4 bases; nucleotides outside the gene matches: 13. The CDR3 spans 15 residues. The DNA of the CDR3 is TGTGCCAGTCGACAGGGGTGGCAGGGAGAATACGAGCAGTACTTC. Translated, it gives CASRQGWQGEYEQYF. The full variable domain, rest sourced from reference TRBV19 and TRBJ2-7, is DGGITQSPKYLFRKEGQNVTLSCEQNLNHDAMYWYRQDPGQGLRLIYYSQIVNDFQKGDIAEGYSVSREKKESFPLTVTSAQKNPTAFYLCASRQGWQGEYEQYFGPGTRLTVT.

The genes are TRBV27 and TRBJ1-2, with D uncertain. With 6 bases removed from V and 0 bases from J, the gap between germline ends came to 11 bases. Germline-derived CDR1 and CDR2 are MNHEY and SMNVEV (reference sequence). This CDR3 has 14 residues. The CDR3 nucleotides are TGTGCCAGCAGCCCCGACATCGCTAACTATGGCTACACCTTC. Encoded protein: CASSPDIANYGYTF.

This clone was seen a few times. The chain is built from TRBV7-3 and TRBJ1-2, with TRBD1 identical over 12 bases. The CDR3 is 15 residues long. With V trimmed by 3 bases and J by 8 bases, 7 bases remained unmatched. Germline values: CDR1 SGHTA, CDR2 FQGTGA. CDR3 in amino acids: CASSFPGQGARGYTF. DNA for the CDR3: TGTGCCAGCAGCTTCCCGGGACAGGGGGCGCGGGGCTACACCTTC.

This clone was counted at least ten times. CDR3 DNA: TGTGCCAGCACCGCCCGGGACTACCAAGAGACCCAGTACTTC. Translated: CASTARDYQETQYF. The gene calls are TRBV6-5 and TRBJ2-5, with D perhaps matching TRBD2 (6 bases). V lost 7 bases to trimming and J lost 0 bases, with 12 bases between them. Germline V gives CDR1 MNHEY, CDR2 SVGAGI. This CDR3 comprises 14 residues.

The genes are TRBV19 and TRBJ2-4; 11 bases agree with TRBD2. The CDR3 contains 15 residues. From germline, CDR1 is LNHDA and CDR2 SQIVND (reference sequence). V shed 6 bases, J shed 5 bases, and the junction held 6 bases outside the gene matches. DNA for the CDR3: TGTGCCAGTAGCCGAGAGGGACTAGCGGAAAACATTCAGTACTTC. Its translation: CASSREGLAENIQYF.

The V gene is TRBV18, the J gene TRBJ1-1; D call uncertain. Trimming pared 1 base from V and 4 bases from J, leaving 10 bases between. The CDR3 runs 14 residues. Germline V lookup: CDR1 KGHSH, CDR2 LQKENI. For the CDR3, the DNA is TGTGCCAGCTCACCACAGGGAGGTAGCACTGAAGCTTTCTTT. Amino acid sequence: CASSPQGGSTEAFF.

The chain joins TRBV11-2 to TRBJ2-1; D perhaps matches TRBD2 (6 bases). The germline V and J ends were trimmed by 0 bases and 3 bases, with 12 bases remaining between them. The germline V gene encodes CDR1 SGHAT and CDR2 FQNNGV. This CDR3 has 16 residues. The CDR3 region has the DNA TGTGCCAGCAGCTTAGAGTGGGCGGGGTTCTACAATGAGCAGTTCTTC. It is translated as CASSLEWAGFYNEQFF.

This sequence joins TRBV7-6 and TRBJ1-5; tentatively, D is TRBD1 (6 bases). The CDR3 length is 16 residues. V dropped 5 bases and J dropped 5 bases, with 19 bases sitting between them. Germline lookup yields CDR1 SGHVS and CDR2 FNYEAQ. The CDR3, as DNA: TGTGCCAGCAGCCCAGGGGCCAGGGGTATAGATCAGCCCCAGCATTTT. Its translation is CASSPGARGIDQPQHF.

The CDR3 coding sequence is TGTGCCAGCAGGGGCCGGGACAGACCGAACAATGAGCAGTTCTTC. This codes for CASRGRDRPNNEQFF. The chain recombines TRBV6-5 with TRBJ2-1, with TRBD1 matching over 7 bases. V gave up 6 bases and J gave up 5 bases; unmatched junction bases: 10. Germline V gene sequence: CDR1 MNHEY, CDR2 SVGAGI. The CDR3 is 15 amino acids.

In its sample, this clone was seen once. This chain links TRBV2 with TRBJ2-2, with D unclear. The CDR3 runs 12 residues. Between the trimmed V and J ends, which lost 3 bases and 10 bases, there was a span of 9 bases. CDR1 is SNHLY and CDR2 is FYNNEI in the germline V gene. Here the CDR3 DNA reads TGTGCCAGCAGTGAGTTCCCGTCGGAGCTGTTTTTT. This gives the protein CASSEFPSELFF.

V gene TRBV6-6 combines with J gene TRBJ1-1, with D unclear. This CDR3 region has 11 residues. Deletions cut 11 bases from V and 4 bases from J, with 11 bases between. Germline V gene lookup returns CDR1 MNHNY and CDR2 SVGAGI (reference sequence). CDR3 in amino acids: CAASSVTEAFF. The CDR3, as DNA: TGTGCCGCCTCGTCGGTCACTGAAGCTTTCTTT.

The genes are TRBV7-2 and TRBJ2-3, with 7 bases aligning to TRBD2. In germline, CDR1 is SGHTA, CDR2 FQGNSA. V gave up 0 bases and J gave up 7 bases; unmatched junction bases: 16. CDR3 length equals 18 residues. CDR3 in amino acids: CASSLAMSGARERNTQYF. The CDR3 nucleotides read TGTGCCAGCAGCTTAGCGATGAGCGGGGCCCGGGAGCGGAATACGCAGTATTTT.

This chain joins TRBV4-3 and TRBJ1-2, with D possibly matching TRBD1 (6 bases). The CDR3 contains 17 residues. V lost 0 bases and J lost 2, with 16 bases in between. Germline CDR1 and CDR2: LGHNA and YSLEER. DNA for the CDR3: TGCGCCAGCAGCCAAGATCCCAGAGGGGGGGGAAACTATGGCTACACCTTC. Translated: CASSQDPRGGGNYGYTF.

V usage is TRBV28 and J usage is TRBJ1-4, with a weak D call TRBD1 (6 bases). Between the trimmed V and J ends, which lost 4 bases and 3 bases, there was a span of 18 bases. This CDR3 is 17 amino acids long. Germline-derived CDR1 and CDR2 are MDHEN and SYDVKM. The CDR3, as DNA: TGTGCCAGCAGTTCCCAAGGGGGGGGCAGATCTAATGAAAAACTGTTTTTT. Protein: CASSSQGGGRSNEKLFF. Complete variable domain (other parts from reference TRBV28 and TRBJ1-4): DVKVTQSSRYLVKRTGEKVFLECVQDMDHENMFWYRQDPGLGLRLIYFSYDVKMKEKGDIPEGYSVSREKKERFSLILESASTNQTSMYLCASSSQGGGRSNEKLFFGSGTQLSVL.

The chain recombines TRBV10-3 with TRBJ2-3, with 9 nucleotides matching TRBD2. Trimming removed 4 bases from V and 4 bases from J; junction bases left unmatched: 6. The CDR3 length is 15 residues. The germline gives CDR1 ENHRY, CDR2 SYGVKD. The CDR3 here is CAISVRREGADTQYF. In DNA, the CDR3 is TGTGCCATCAGTGTTAGGCGGGAGGGAGCAGATACGCAGTATTTT.

This clone was seen just once. V and J are TRBV27 and TRBJ2-5; TRBD1 matches at 8 bases. Germline V gene data show CDR1 as MNHEY and CDR2 as SMNVEV (reference sequence). J was trimmed by 5 bases and V by 6 bases; bases with no gene match: 11. This CDR3 contains 15 residues. CDR3 sequence (DNA): TGTGCCAGCAGGGACGGGACAGGCTGGAGTGAGACCCAGTACTTC. It translates to CASRDGTGWSETQYF.

Here the CDR3 DNA reads TGTGCCAGCAGCTTAGCGCCCGCGAGCCCCCCCTCTCGGGAGCAGTTCTTC. Its protein product is CASSLAPASPPSREQFF. V usage is TRBV7-6 and J usage is TRBJ2-1; D unresolved. Trimming pared 0 bases from V and 10 bases from J, leaving 22 bases between. Per the germline V gene, CDR1 is SGHVS and CDR2 is FNYEAQ. The CDR3 loop spans 17 amino acids.

This clone was seen only once. The chain uses TRBV5-1 and TRBJ2-7; 10 bases agree with TRBD1. The CDR3 is 14 residues long. The V gene end was trimmed by 2 bases and the J gene end by 4 bases; junction bases not matched to a gene: 3. CDR1 is SGHRS, CDR2 YFSETQ, per germline. In DNA form, the CDR3 reads TGCGCCAGCAGCTTACCGGGACAGGGGTACGAGCAGTACTTC. The encoded protein is CASSLPGQGYEQYF.

The chain employs TRBV19 and TRBJ2-7, with 8 bases aligning to TRBD1. Germline loops: CDR1 LNHDA, CDR2 SQIVND (reference sequence). The length of the CDR3 is 14 residues. The V gene end was trimmed by 5 bases and the J gene end by 3 bases; junction bases not matched to a gene: 6. The CDR3 here is CASSPRTGSYEQYF. The CDR3 region has the DNA TGTGCCAGTAGTCCCCGGACAGGGAGCTACGAGCAGTACTTC.

The chain links TRBV27 to TRBJ2-5; D is ambiguous. V was cut by 5 bases and J by 5 bases, with 3 bases left in between. CDR3 length: 10 residues. The germline V gene has CDR1 MNHEY and CDR2 SMNVEV (reference sequence). The CDR3 region has the DNA TGTGCCAGCAGTCAGGAGACCCAGTACTTC. This encodes CASSQETQYF.

This clone was recorded once. The chain carries TRBV4-3 and TRBJ2-7, with 10 bases identical to TRBD2. Germline CDR1 is LGHNA and CDR2 is YSLEER. CDR3 size: 18 residues. With 0 bases clipped from V and 4 bases from J, the junction kept 12 bases outside the gene matches. CDR3 bases: TGCGCCAGCAGCCAAGATCAGGCTAGCGGGAGTTTTACGTACGAGCAGTACTTC. Its protein is CASSQDQASGSFTYEQYF.